The rows below give T cell receptor beta chains drawn from one sample of a study of cytomegalovirus exposure and HLA in healthy donors. Sequencing was performed with immunoSEQ multiplex PCR; in TCRdb, only in-frame clones are kept and a portion is missing. This table lists approximately 110,000 clones. Sequencing used PBMCs. The receptors derive from a man in his forties in good health and CMV-seropositive. Each CDR3 is given with its conserved first and last residue. Each record gives: D gene, V gene, J gene, CDR3 protein, CDR3 DNA. A D gene is named only where the DNA matches it firmly.

-,TRBV18,TRBJ1-5,CASSPSGGLYSNQPQHF,TGTGCCAGCTCACCATCGGGCGGACTTTATAGCAATCAGCCCCAGCATTTT
TRBD1,TRBV5-1,TRBJ1-6,CASSFGTGVASPLHF,TGCGCCAGCAGCTTCGGAACAGGGGTGGCCTCACCCCTCCACTTT
-,TRBV9,TRBJ2-2,CASSVNGRTGELFF,TGTGCCAGCAGCGTAAACGGTCGCACCGGGGAGCTGTTTTTT
-,TRBV9,TRBJ2-3,CASRQDPATDTQYF,TGTGCCAGCAGACAGGACCCGGCCACAGATACGCAGTATTTT
-,TRBV29-1,TRBJ2-7,CSVEVGESSYEQYF,TGCAGCGTTGAGGTCGGAGAGAGCTCCTACGAGCAGTACTTC
-,TRBV7-9,TRBJ2-1,CASSAWESLSEQFF,TGTGCCAGCAGCGCGTGGGAGTCGCTGTCGGAGCAGTTCTTC
-,TRBV13,TRBJ1-1,CASSLETRGEAFF,TGTGCCAGCAGCTTAGAGACCCGGGGGGAAGCTTTCTTT
-,TRBV27,TRBJ1-2,CASSSGLAGRTYGYTF,TGTGCCAGCAGTTCTGGGCTGGCAGGCCGCACCTATGGCTACACCTTC
-,TRBV28,TRBJ1-5,CASSFLRTAQHF,TGTGCCAGCAGTTTTCTTAGGACAGCCCAGCATTTT
TRBD1,TRBV6-4,TRBJ2-6,CASSDSGTDSGANVLTF,TGTGCCAGCAGTGACTCCGGGACAGATTCTGGGGCCAACGTCCTGACTTTC
-,TRBV7-6,TRBJ2-1,CASSTPGLYNEQFF,TGTGCCAGCAGCACACCGGGACTGTACAATGAGCAGTTCTTC
-,TRBV15,TRBJ1-4,CATSRDIGRVLFF,TGTGCCACCAGCAGAGATATTGGGCGGGTCCTGTTTTTT
-,TRBV7-2,TRBJ2-1,CASSLFLATDEQFF,TGTGCCAGCAGCTTATTTCTAGCGACGGATGAGCAGTTCTTC
-,TRBV29-1,TRBJ1-1,CSVRGRNTEAFF,TGCAGCGTTCGTGGGAGAAACACTGAAGCTTTCTTT
-,TRBV7-3,TRBJ2-1,CASSLGGSYNEQFF,TGTGCCAGCAGCTTAGGGGGGTCCTACAATGAGCAGTTCTTC
-,TRBV27,TRBJ2-7,CASSPSYEQYF,TGTGCCAGCAGTCCGTCCTACGAGCAGTACTTC
-,TRBV4-1,TRBJ1-1,CASSRPDRLNTEAFF,TGCGCCAGCAGCCGCCCAGACAGGCTGAACACTGAAGCTTTCTTT
TRBD1,TRBV28,TRBJ1-2,CASTTGAAGYTF,TGTGCCAGCACCACAGGGGCTGCTGGCTACACCTTC
-,TRBV7-2,TRBJ1-5,CASSPQISNQPQHF,TGTGCCAGCAGCCCCCAAATTAGCAATCAGCCCCAGCATTTT
-,TRBV9,TRBJ1-1,CASSAGTSAFF,TGTGCCAGCAGCGCCGGGACTTCAGCTTTCTTT
TRBD2,TRBV27,TRBJ2-1,CASSSGTSGVDEQFF,TGTGCCAGCAGTAGCGGGACTAGCGGGGTAGATGAGCAGTTCTTC
-,TRBV28,TRBJ2-7,CASSPPGFQTYEQYF,TGTGCCAGCAGTCCCCCTGGGTTTCAGACTTACGAGCAGTACTTC
TRBD1,TRBV7-9,TRBJ1-1,CASSSGGTGGSNTEAFF,TGTGCCAGCAGCTCAGGGGGGACAGGGGGCTCGAACACTGAAGCTTTCTTT
-,TRBV6-1,TRBJ2-7,CASSDRTDFSEQYF,TGTGCCAGCAGTGACAGGACAGACTTCAGCGAGCAGTACTTC
-,TRBV29-1,TRBJ2-3,CGGTSTDTQYF,TGCGGGGGCACTAGCACAGATACGCAGTATTTT
-,TRBV7-9,TRBJ2-5,CASSLAVRGETQYF,TGTGCCAGCAGCTTAGCGGTACGGGGAGAGACCCAGTACTTC
TRBD1,TRBV7-2,TRBJ2-1,CASKDETGSSYNEQFF,TGTGCCAGCAAGGATGAGACAGGGAGCTCCTACAATGAGCAGTTCTTC
-,TRBV9,TRBJ1-1,CASSVGGGDTEAFF,TGTGCCAGCAGCGTAGGCGGGGGAGACACTGAAGCTTTCTTT
TRBD2,TRBV27,TRBJ2-7,CASSLSRGLPLIYEQYF,TGTGCCAGCAGTTTATCGAGGGGACTACCCCTGATCTACGAGCAGTACTTC
TRBD2,TRBV7-2,TRBJ2-7,CASSLSGRGFDEQYF,TGTGCCAGCAGCTTGAGCGGGAGGGGGTTCGACGAGCAGTATTTC
-,TRBV7-2,TRBJ2-2,CASSLFSGSLGELFF,TGTGCCAGCAGCTTATTTTCAGGATCACTCGGGGAGCTGTTTTTT
TRBD2,TRBV7-2,TRBJ2-7,CASEPSGSSYEQYF,TGTGCCAGCGAGCCTAGCGGTAGCTCCTACGAGCAGTACTTC
-,TRBV5-6,TRBJ1-1,CASSWWGGGTNTEAFF,TGTGCCAGCAGCTGGTGGGGTGGGGGGACGAACACTGAAGCTTTCTTT
-,TRBV28,TRBJ2-1,CASSLLTVSNEQFF,TGTGCCAGCAGTTTGCTTACAGTTTCCAATGAGCAGTTCTTC
TRBD2,TRBV5-1,TRBJ2-1,CASSRGLAGDNEQFF,TGCGCCAGCAGCAGGGGACTAGCGGGAGACAATGAGCAGTTCTTC
-,TRBV2,TRBJ2-1,CASGETGGNYNEQFF,TGTGCCAGCGGTGAGACCGGAGGGAACTACAATGAGCAGTTCTTC
-,TRBV5-1,TRBJ1-2,CASSPGVQKYYGHTF,TGCGCCAGCAGCCCAGGGGTCCAGAAATACTATGGCCACACCTTC
TRBD1,TRBV23-1,TRBJ1-5,CASSRSGQGAHRNQPQHF,TGCGCCAGCAGTCGGTCGGGACAGGGGGCCCATCGCAATCAGCCCCAGCATTTT
-,TRBV5-1,TRBJ2-1,CASSQDTSSYNEQFF,TGCGCCAGCAGCCAAGATACCAGCTCCTACAATGAGCAGTTCTTC
TRBD1,TRBV28,TRBJ1-1,CASSSEGQGLNTEAFF,TGTGCCAGCAGCTCCGAGGGACAGGGACTGAACACTGAAGCTTTCTTT
-,TRBV11-2,TRBJ2-7,CASSLETGTLYEQYF,TGTGCCAGCAGCTTAGAAACAGGGACCCTCTACGAGCAGTACTTC
TRBD2,TRBV19,TRBJ2-1,CASSSSSGRRDEQFF,TGTGCCAGTAGTTCGTCTAGCGGGAGACGGGATGAGCAGTTCTTC
-,TRBV7-2,TRBJ2-7,CASSLTGRRRSSYEQYF,TGTGCCAGCAGCCTAACGGGGAGACGGAGAAGCTCCTACGAGCAGTACTTC
TRBD2,TRBV30,TRBJ2-1,CAWQGRPTSGRAYEQFF,TGTGCCTGGCAGGGACGGCCGACTAGCGGGAGGGCCTATGAGCAGTTCTTC
-,TRBV6-5,TRBJ1-2,CASRLQVNYGYTF,TGTGCCAGCAGATTACAGGTTAACTATGGCTACACCTTC
-,TRBV7-8,TRBJ2-7,CASSYSRDISYEQYF,TGTGCCAGCAGCTACTCCCGGGACATCTCCTACGAGCAGTACTTC
TRBD2,TRBV5-4,TRBJ2-1,CASSSLLAGGPGNEQFF,TGTGCCAGCAGCTCCCTCCTAGCGGGAGGGCCGGGGAATGAGCAGTTCTTC
-,TRBV5-1,TRBJ1-5,CASSLDRESNQPQHF,TGCGCCAGCAGCTTGGACAGGGAAAGCAATCAGCCCCAGCATTTT
TRBD2,TRBV5-4,TRBJ2-7,CASSSRLAGVEEQYF,TGTGCCAGCAGCTCGAGACTAGCGGGAGTTGAGGAGCAGTACTTC
-,TRBV11-2,TRBJ1-4,CASSLEGGAGANEKLFF,TGTGCCAGCAGCTTAGAAGGCGGCGCCGGGGCTAATGAAAAACTGTTTTTT
-,TRBV6-5,TRBJ2-1,CASSYNAAGYNEQFF,TGTGCCAGCAGTTACAATGCGGCAGGGTACAATGAGCAGTTCTTC
-,TRBV6-1,TRBJ2-7,CASGHYEQYF,TGTGCCAGTGGGCACTACGAGCAGTACTTC
-,TRBV9,TRBJ2-7,CASSSRSSYEQYF,TGTGCCAGCAGCTCCCGGTCGTCCTACGAGCAGTACTTC
-,TRBV18,TRBJ2-1,CASSPRQQVNEQFF,TGTGCCAGCTCACCGCGGCAGCAAGTCAATGAGCAGTTCTTC